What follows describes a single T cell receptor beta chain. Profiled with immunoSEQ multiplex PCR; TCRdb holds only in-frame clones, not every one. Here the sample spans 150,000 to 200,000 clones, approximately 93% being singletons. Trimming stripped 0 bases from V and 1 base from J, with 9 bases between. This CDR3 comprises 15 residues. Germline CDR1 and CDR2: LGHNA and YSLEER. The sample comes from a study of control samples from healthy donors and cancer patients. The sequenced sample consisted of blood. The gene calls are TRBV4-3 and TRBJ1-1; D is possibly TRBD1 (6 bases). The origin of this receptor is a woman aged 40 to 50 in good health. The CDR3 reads CASSQDQGTNTEAFF. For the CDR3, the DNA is TGCGCCAGCAGCCAAGACCAGGGGACGAACACTGAAGCTTTCTTT.